One and the same sample provided the 31 T cell receptor beta chains below, sequenced in a study of T cell repertoires in cytomegalovirus infection. TCRdb reprocessed the reads with MiXCR, giving one entry per CDR3 protein. In the table there are approximately 300,000 distinct CDR3 sequences, approximately 25% of which are singletons. These receptors lack a known antigen. Sequencing was performed on cultured PBMCs, taken from culture after CMV antigen stimulation. The receptors shown here come from a human donor in good health (CMV status not recorded). Some clones in this sample may be carry-over from other donors' samples.

This clonotype has at least ten counts. J is TRBJ2-3 and V is TRBV7-3; 13 bases fit TRBD2. This CDR3 has 15 amino acids. The V and J ends lost 5 bases and 9 bases, in that order; junction bases with no gene match: 8. Germline V gives CDR1 SGHTA, CDR2 FQGTGA. CDR3 sequence: CASSPGLAGVSTQYF. The CDR3 nucleotides are TGTGCCAGCAGCCCCGGACTAGCGGGAGTGTCCACGCAGTATTTT.

This clonotype was seen a handful of times. The chain employs TRBV10-3 and TRBJ1-2, with D possibly being TRBD1 (6 bases). CDR1 and CDR2 from the germline V gene are ENHRY and SYGVKD. V was trimmed by 2 bases and J by 8 bases, leaving 6 bases between them. The CDR3 is 11 amino acids. Written as DNA, the CDR3 is TGTGCCATCAGTGAGCAGGGGGGCTACACCTTC. Residues: CAISEQGGYTF.

The chain couples TRBV5-8 to TRBJ1-2; D perhaps matches TRBD1 (6 bases). V lost 5 bases and J 7 bases, leaving 27 bases between the germline ends. The CDR3 extends over 17 amino acids. The V gene's germline CDR1 is SGHTS and CDR2 YDEGEE. The CDR3 DNA sequence: TGTGCCAGCAGGAGGTCCGGGACACGCACACCCCCGGGTGGCTACACCTTC. Translation: CASRRSGTRTPPGGYTF.

The chain recombines TRBV6-5 with TRBJ2-3; D is perhaps TRBD1 or TRBD2 (5 bases each). The CDR3 is 18 residues long. In germline, CDR1 is MNHEY, CDR2 SVGAGI. With 0 bases removed from V and 4 bases from J, the gap between germline ends came to 20 bases. The CDR3 sequence is CASSYSVTGITGADTQYF. The CDR3 nucleotides read TGTGCCAGCAGTTACTCGGTTACCGGGATTACAGGTGCAGATACGCAGTATTTT.

The CDR3 DNA reads as TGTGCCATCAGTGAGTTCAACGGTGAGCAGTTCTTC. This gives the protein CAISEFNGEQFF. The rearrangement joins TRBV10-3 to TRBJ2-1; unclear D gene. CDR1 and CDR2 (germline): ENHRY, SYGVKD. This CDR3 has 12 amino acids. The V end lost 1 base, the J end lost 9 bases, and 7 bases lay between the germline ends.

V usage is TRBV24-1 and J usage is TRBJ1-2; 11 nucleotides agree with TRBD1. V lost 7 bases to trimming and J lost 8 bases; unmatched junction nucleotides: 11. The germline V gene encodes CDR1 KGHDR and CDR2 SFDVKD. The CDR3 totals 15 residues. CDR3 sequence: CATSPGQGEKEGYTF. The CDR3 DNA follows: TGTGCCACCAGCCCGGGACAGGGGGAAAAGGAAGGCTACACCTTC.

The V and J genes are TRBV7-9 and TRBJ1-1; D is ambiguous. CDR1 is SEHNR and CDR2 is FQNEAQ in the germline V gene (reference sequence). CDR3 length equals 12 residues. V was cut by 5 bases and J by 4 bases, with 8 bases left in between. The CDR3 is CASSLGATEAFF. The CDR3 DNA follows: TGTGCCAGCAGCCTGGGTGCCACTGAAGCTTTCTTT.

This clonotype has more than one count but fewer than ten. The chain is built from TRBV6-5 and TRBJ1-2; D unclear. Per germline, CDR1 MNHEY and CDR2 SVGAGI. The CDR3 is 13 residues long. Trimming took off 2 bases at V and 6 bases at J, with 10 bases between the two ends. CDR3 amino acids: CASSYGPVNGYTF. Here the CDR3 DNA reads TGTGCCAGCAGTTACGGACCGGTCAATGGCTACACCTTC.

The chain employs TRBV29-1 and TRBJ2-1; TRBD2 agrees at 7 bases. Trimming cost V 8 bases and J 3 bases; bases outside gene matches: 10. Germline values: CDR1 SQVTM, CDR2 ANQGSEA. The CDR3 totals 14 residues. The CDR3 loop reads CSLGPGGGYNEQFF. CDR3 bases: TGCAGCCTGGGGCCGGGAGGAGGCTACAATGAGCAGTTCTTC.

V gene TRBV28 combines with J gene TRBJ2-2; D remains ambiguous. The CDR3 has 12 amino acids. Germline loops: CDR1 MDHEN, CDR2 SYDVKM. V was trimmed by 7 bases and J by 7 bases, leaving 10 bases between them. The CDR3 loop is CASTLLGGELFF. As DNA, the CDR3 is TGTGCCAGCACCCTACTGGGCGGGGAGCTGTTTTTT.

The rearrangement joins TRBV12-3 or TRBV12-4 to TRBJ1-4; 7 bases fit TRBD1. This CDR3 has 14 residues. J lost 4 bases, V lost 3 bases, and 2 bases had no gene match. CDR3 DNA sequence: TGTGCCAGCAGTTTCCAGGGGGGTAATGAAAAACTGTTTTTT. It codes for CASSFQGGNEKLFF.

This clonotype was found a few times. This chain uses TRBV28 with TRBJ1-1, with 8 bases identical to TRBD1. CDR3 length: 15 residues. The V segment lost 5 bases and the J segment 0 bases; nucleotides outside the gene matches: 5. In germline, CDR1 is MDHEN, CDR2 SYDVKM. The CDR3, as DNA: TGTGCCAGCAGTAATGGACAGGGATTGAACACTGAAGCTTTCTTT. Translated: CASSNGQGLNTEAFF.

The genes are TRBV19 and TRBJ2-3; 8 bases agree with TRBD1. V lost 6 bases to trimming and J lost 6 bases; unmatched junction nucleotides: 8. The germline gives CDR1 LNHDA, CDR2 SQIVND (reference sequence). The CDR3 is 14 residues long. CDR3: CASRGTGAVDTQYF. The DNA of the CDR3 is TGTGCCAGTAGGGGGACAGGAGCCGTCGATACGCAGTATTTT.

This clonotype was detected many times. The chain combines TRBV11-1 with TRBJ2-1, with D perhaps being TRBD1 or TRBD2 (5 bases each). Germline-derived CDR1 and CDR2 are SGHAT and FQDESV (reference sequence). V lost 8 bases and J 4 bases, leaving 15 bases between the germline ends. This CDR3 is built from 14 residues. Here the CDR3 DNA reads TGTGCCAGCGGGAAAGGGGACGGGTACAATGAGCAGTTCTTC. Its protein product is CASGKGDGYNEQFF.

CDR3 nucleotides: TGTGCCAGCAGCTCTAACGGCGATCAGCCCCAGCATTTT. Translating it yields CASSSNGDQPQHF. The V and J genes are TRBV7-2 and TRBJ1-5; D gene uncertain. Trimming cost V 4 bases and J 5 bases, with 9 bases left between them. CDR3 length equals 13 residues. Germline CDR1 SGHTA, CDR2 FQGNSA.

V gene TRBV9 combines with J gene TRBJ1-1, with a tentative D call TRBD1 (6 bases). V lost 0 bases and J 3 bases, leaving 9 bases between the germline ends. The CDR3 totals 14 residues. Per the germline V gene, CDR1 is SGDLS and CDR2 is YYNGEE. The CDR3 reads CASSVGGGHTEAFF. The CDR3 coding sequence is TGTGCCAGCAGCGTAGGCGGGGGCCACACTGAAGCTTTCTTT.

This clonotype appeared a few times. The rearrangement links TRBV4-1 to TRBJ2-3, with D perhaps TRBD1 (5 bases). Trimming took off 1 base at V and 4 bases at J, with 12 bases between the two ends. CDR1 is MGHRA, CDR2 YSYEKL, per germline. The CDR3 is 15 amino acids. CDR3: CASSQVPAGSDTQYF. CDR3 bases: TGCGCCAGCAGCCAAGTCCCGGCAGGGTCAGATACGCAGTATTTT.

The CDR3 coding sequence is TGTGCCAGCAGCTTCGCCAGGGGGGGGGATGAGCAGTTCTTC. Translated, it gives CASSFARGGDEQFF. This chain connects TRBV11-2 to TRBJ2-1; TRBD1 or TRBD2 may be the D gene (7 bases each). This CDR3 contains 14 residues. The ends were cut back, 3 bases at V and 8 bases at J, with 14 bases in the middle. CDR1 and CDR2 (germline): SGHAT, FQNNGV. The variable domain in full, completed from reference TRBV11-2 and TRBJ2-1, reads EAGVAQSPRYKIIEKRQSVAFWCNPISGHATLYWYQQILGQGPKLLIQFQNNGVVDDSQLPKDRFSAERLKGVDSTLKIQPAKLEDSAVYLCASSFARGGDEQFFGPGTRLTVL.

This clonotype was seen many times. The V call is TRBV7-2, the J call TRBJ1-5; 9 nucleotides match TRBD1. Germline values: CDR1 SGHTA, CDR2 FQGNSA. V dropped 2 bases and J dropped 0; count of bases not matched to a gene: 14. CDR3 length: 20 residues. The CDR3 DNA follows: TGTGCCAGCAGCTTAAGAACGGGGGGACAGGGTGGGTATAGCAATCAGCCCCAGCATTTT. Its translation is CASSLRTGGQGGYSNQPQHF.

This clonotype has only a few counts. The chain employs TRBV5-4 and TRBJ2-2; TRBD2 agrees at 8 bases. Germline CDR1 is SGHNT and CDR2 is YYREEE (reference sequence). V shed 2 bases, J shed 6 bases, and the junction held 9 bases outside the gene matches. The CDR3 is made up of 16 amino acids. CDR3 coding DNA: TGTGCCAGCAGCTTTGGGTTAACGGGAGGGGCCGGGGAGCTGTTTTTT. It codes for CASSFGLTGGAGELFF.

V is TRBV11-2 and J is TRBJ2-1; 10 bases are a match to TRBD2. With V trimmed by 5 bases and J by 6 bases, 7 bases remained unmatched. The V gene's germline CDR1 is SGHAT and CDR2 FQNNGV. This CDR3 spans 15 amino acids. In DNA form, the CDR3 reads TGTGCCAGCAGCATACTAGCGGGAAATCCCAATGAGCAGTTCTTC. Translating gives CASSILAGNPNEQFF.

This rearrangement joins TRBV6-2 or TRBV6-3 to TRBJ2-5; D ambiguous. Trimming cost V 6 bases and J 1 base, with 12 bases left between them. This CDR3 spans 14 amino acids. CDR1 is MNHEY and CDR2 is SVGEGT in the germline V gene. In DNA, the CDR3 is TGTGCCAGCAGCTTCTTAGCAGTCCAAGAGACCCAGTACTTC. Translation gives CASSFLAVQETQYF.

V usage is TRBV29-1 and J usage is TRBJ2-3, with D unresolved. Germline CDR1 is SQVTM and CDR2 is ANQGSEA. This CDR3 spans 11 amino acids. V was cut by 8 bases and J by 6 bases, with 12 bases left in between. The CDR3 protein is CSSTIGDTQYF. CDR3 DNA: TGCAGCTCCACTATAGGGGATACGCAGTATTTT.

Details on this clonotype: The junction and the germline gene differ at one end; a read error may be behind it. The genes are TRBV12-3 or TRBV12-4 and TRBJ2-1; TRBD2 aligns across 8 bases. The CDR3 runs 15 residues. This CDR3 reads CACSFGTSSYNEQFF. Written as DNA, the CDR3 is TGTGCCTGCAGTTTCGGGACTAGCTCCTACAATGAGCAGTTCTTC.

The J gene is TRBJ2-5, the V gene TRBV28, with 9 bases aligning to TRBD2. The CDR3 runs to 18 residues. Germline values: CDR1 MDHEN, CDR2 SYDVKM. The junction had 14 bases not matched to a gene; V was cut back by 2 bases and J by 4 bases. CDR3 sequence (DNA): TGTGCCAGCAGTTTAAAAGTTTGGGCTAGCGGGATTCGAGAGACCCAGTACTTC. Amino acids: CASSLKVWASGIRETQYF.

The V call is TRBV9, the J call TRBJ2-2, with 7 nucleotides matching TRBD1. Trimming cost V 4 bases and J 5 bases; bases outside gene matches: 11. The CDR3 has 16 amino acids. Germline V CDR1 and CDR2: SGDLS, YYNGEE. CDR3: CASSLSPGQLTGELFF. The CDR3 DNA reads as TGTGCCAGCAGCCTTTCTCCGGGACAGCTAACCGGGGAGCTGTTTTTT.

This chain links TRBV29-1 with TRBJ2-3; possibly TRBD1 for D (5 bases). CDR1 and CDR2 (germline): SQVTM, ANQGSEA. The CDR3 contains 13 residues. The V end was cut by 5 bases, the J end by 1 base, with 10 bases between. CDR3 DNA: TGCAGCGTTCAAAGGGGTCGCACAGATACGCAGTATTTT. The encoded protein is CSVQRGRTDTQYF.

The sample holds one count of this clonotype. The CDR3 nucleotides read TGTGCCAGCAGCTCTCATCGTTGGACTAGCGGGAGGGCGTTAGACACAGATACGCAGTATTTT. It encodes CASSSHRWTSGRALDTDTQYF. The chain combines TRBV7-3 with TRBJ2-3; 15 nucleotides line up with TRBD2. Per germline, CDR1 SGHTA and CDR2 FQGTGA. This CDR3 comprises 21 residues. V shed 4 bases, J shed 2 bases, and the junction held 16 bases outside the gene matches.

The chain carries TRBV6-5 and TRBJ2-5; a possible D gene is TRBD2 (5 bases). The length of the CDR3 is 18 residues. The germline CDR1 and CDR2 sequences are MNHEY and SVGAGI. V lost 5 bases and J lost 0, with 22 bases in between. The CDR3 here is CASSGRGWTSNYQETQYF. CDR3 nucleotides: TGTGCCAGCAGTGGGCGAGGTTGGACTTCCAATTACCAAGAGACCCAGTACTTC.

J is TRBJ2-3 and V is TRBV4-2; maybe TRBD1 (6 bases). Trimming pared 4 bases from V and 0 bases from J, leaving 11 bases between. This CDR3 region has 15 residues. Germline V CDR1 and CDR2: LGHNA, YNFKEQ. The CDR3 reads CASSRGDISTDTQYF. The CDR3 DNA reads as TGTGCCAGCAGCCGTGGGGACATAAGCACAGATACGCAGTATTTT.

The chain is built from TRBV7-6 and TRBJ2-5; D ambiguous. Germline V gives CDR1 SGHVS, CDR2 FNYEAQ. This CDR3 is built from 13 residues. Trimming stripped 1 base from V and 5 bases from J, with 8 bases between. CDR3 nucleotide sequence: TGTGCCAGCAGCTTAGGCCTCCGGGAGACCCAGTACTTC. Its translation: CASSLGLRETQYF.